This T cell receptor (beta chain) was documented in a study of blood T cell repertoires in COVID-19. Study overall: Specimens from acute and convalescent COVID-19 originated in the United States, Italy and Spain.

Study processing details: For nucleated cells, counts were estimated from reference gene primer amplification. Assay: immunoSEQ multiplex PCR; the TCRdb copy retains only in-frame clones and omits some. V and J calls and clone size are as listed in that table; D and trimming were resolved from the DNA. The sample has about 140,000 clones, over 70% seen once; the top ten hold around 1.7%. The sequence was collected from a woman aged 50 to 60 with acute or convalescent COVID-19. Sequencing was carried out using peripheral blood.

The CDR3 DNA sequence: TGTGCCAGCAGTTACGACACAGGGATTAATTCACCCCTCCACTTT. Protein: CASSYDTGINSPLHF. The V call is TRBV6-5, the J call TRBJ1-6; maybe TRBD1 (6 bases). The CDR3 has 15 residues. Germline V gene sequence: CDR1 MNHEY, CDR2 SVGAGI. Trimming took off 2 bases at V and 6 bases at J, with 11 bases between the two ends.